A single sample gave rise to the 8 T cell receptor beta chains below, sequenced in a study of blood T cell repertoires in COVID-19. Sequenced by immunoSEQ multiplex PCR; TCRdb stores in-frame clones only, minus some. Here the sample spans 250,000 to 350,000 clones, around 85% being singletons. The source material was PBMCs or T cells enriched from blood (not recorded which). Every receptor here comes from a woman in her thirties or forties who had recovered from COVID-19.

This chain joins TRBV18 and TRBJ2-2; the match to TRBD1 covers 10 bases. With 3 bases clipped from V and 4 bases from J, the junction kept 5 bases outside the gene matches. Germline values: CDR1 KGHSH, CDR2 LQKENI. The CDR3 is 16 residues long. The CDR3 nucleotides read TGTGCCAGCTCACCCGGGACAGGGGACCCCACCGGGGAGCTGTTTTTT. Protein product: CASSPGTGDPTGELFF.

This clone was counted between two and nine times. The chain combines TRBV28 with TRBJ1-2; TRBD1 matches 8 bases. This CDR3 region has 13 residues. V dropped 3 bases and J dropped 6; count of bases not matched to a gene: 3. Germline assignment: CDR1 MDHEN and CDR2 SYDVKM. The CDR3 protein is CASSFPGGDGYTF. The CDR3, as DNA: TGTGCCAGCAGTTTCCCAGGGGGCGATGGCTACACCTTC.

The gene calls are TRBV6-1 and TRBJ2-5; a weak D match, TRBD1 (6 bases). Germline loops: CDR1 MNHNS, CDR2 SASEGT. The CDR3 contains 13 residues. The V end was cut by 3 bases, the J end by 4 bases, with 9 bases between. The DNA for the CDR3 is TGTGCCAGCAGTGAGGGGGCCATAGAGACCCAGTACTTC. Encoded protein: CASSEGAIETQYF.

The CDR3 DNA sequence: TGTGCCAGCACTCCCACGACTAGCGGGAGATACGAGCAGTACTTC. Its translation is CASTPTTSGRYEQYF. The chain couples TRBV2 to TRBJ2-7; TRBD2 matches 12 bases. J lost 4 bases, V lost 7 bases, and 8 bases had no gene match. Germline CDR1 reads SNHLY; CDR2 reads FYNNEI. The CDR3 is made up of 15 amino acids.

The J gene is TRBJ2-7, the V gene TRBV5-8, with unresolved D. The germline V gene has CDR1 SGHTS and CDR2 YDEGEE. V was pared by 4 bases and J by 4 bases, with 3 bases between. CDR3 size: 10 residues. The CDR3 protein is CASSPYEQYF. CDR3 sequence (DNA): TGTGCCAGCAGCCCTTACGAGCAGTACTTC.

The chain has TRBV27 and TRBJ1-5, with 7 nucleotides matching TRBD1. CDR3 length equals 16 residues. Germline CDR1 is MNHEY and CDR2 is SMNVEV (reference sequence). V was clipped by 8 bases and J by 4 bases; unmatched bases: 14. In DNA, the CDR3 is TGTGCCAGCCCCACGCCTATTGGGACAGCAAATCAGCCCCAGCATTTT. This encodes CASPTPIGTANQPQHF.

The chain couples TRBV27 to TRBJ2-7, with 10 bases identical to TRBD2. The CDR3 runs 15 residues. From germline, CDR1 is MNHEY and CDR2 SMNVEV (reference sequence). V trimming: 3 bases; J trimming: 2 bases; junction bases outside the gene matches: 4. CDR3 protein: CASSLISGRAYEQYF. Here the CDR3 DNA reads TGTGCCAGCAGTTTGATCAGCGGGAGGGCCTACGAGCAGTACTTC.

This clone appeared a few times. The DNA for the CDR3 is TGTGCCAGTAGTACACAGGGGGCGGGCACTGAAGCTTTCTTT. It codes for CASSTQGAGTEAFF. V is TRBV19 and J is TRBJ1-1; TRBD1 matches at 9 bases. The V and J ends lost 4 bases and 4 bases, in that order; junction bases with no gene match: 4. This CDR3 has 14 amino acids. Per the germline V gene, CDR1 is LNHDA and CDR2 is SQIVND (reference sequence).